This TCR beta chain was identified in a study of OX40 agonist ivuxolimab in advanced cancers. Study as a whole: Cancers in dose escalation were hepatocellular, melanoma, renal cell and head and neck. General study findings and limits: CD4+ and CD8+ blood T cells expanded clonally by week 6 at 0.1 to 3.0 mg/kg. Certain nonresponders additionally had low normalized T-cell clonal expansion.

Remarks on this clone: The target antigen is unknown.

Libraries were prepared by immunoSEQ multiplex PCR; TCRdb keeps only in-frame clonotypes and omits some of them. The sample consists of about 80,000 clones, 80% to 90% of them appearing once. From germline, CDR1 is LNHDA and CDR2 SQIVND (reference sequence). There are 14 residues in the CDR3. Losses at the gene ends were 5 bases for V and 2 bases for J; bases not matched to a gene: 1. The gene calls are TRBV19 and TRBJ2-2, with TRBD1 matching over 8 bases. Sequenced material: CD4+ or CD8+ T cells sorted from blood, taken in a trial of the OX40 agonist ivuxolimab. The receptor's source is an adult with an advanced solid tumor such as melanoma, head and neck, liver or kidney cancer. The DNA of the CDR3 is TGTGCCAGTAGTTCAGGGGGCAACACCGGGGAGCTGTTTTTT. Protein sequence: CASSSGGNTGELFF.